The rows below give T cell receptor beta chains drawn from one sample of a study of glioma-infiltrating T cells. TCRdb ran MiXCR on the multiplex PCR reads and lists one entry per CDR3 protein. The data show 95,000 to 110,000 distinct CDR3 sequences, 25% to 35% seen once. Specimen: glioma tissue, nonneoplastic brain tissue, or PBMCs (not recorded which). The receptors originated from a human donor with low-grade glioma or glioblastoma, undergoing nonglioma brain surgery, or in good health (not recorded which). CDR3s include the opening cysteine and the closing phenylalanine or tryptophan. D genes are given only for firm matches. Where a row states a size, it is once, few, many or the class of an expanded clone; other rows omit it.

TGTGCCAGCAGCCCCCCCCAGGGGATCTACAGTGAGCAGTTCTTC | CASSPPQGIYSEQFF | NA | TRBJ2-1 | NA | TRBV5-5
TGTGCCAGCAGTTACCACCACCGTTCGGCAGCGACGGATCAGGCCCAGCATTTT | CASSYHHRSAATDQAQHF | NA | TRBJ1-5 | NA | TRBV6-2/TRBV6-3
TGCAGTGCCCAATTCTCAGGGCAAAGGGCTGAAGCTTTCTTT | CSAQFSGQRAEAFF | NA | TRBJ1-1 | many | TRBV20-1
TGTGCCAGTAGAGGGACAAACAATCAGCCCCAGCATTTT | CASRGTNNQPQHF | NA | TRBJ1-5 | many | TRBV19
TGTGCCAGCAGCTTAGGCCACAGGGGGCGGTTAGCAGATACGCAGTATTTT | CASSLGHRGRLADTQYF | TRBD1 | TRBJ2-3 | NA | TRBV11-2
TGTGCCAGCAGCTTCAGCGGGGGGGGCCCCGATACGCAGTATTTT | CASSFSGGGPDTQYF | TRBD2 | TRBJ2-3 | NA | TRBV7-9
TGTGCCAGCAGCACCTTGGACCTCTATGGCTACACCTTC | CASSTLDLYGYTF | NA | TRBJ1-2 | many | TRBV7-9
TGTGCCAGCAGTGCACAGGGGGACAATGAGCAGTTCTTC | CASSAQGDNEQFF | TRBD1 | TRBJ2-1 | many | TRBV2
TGTGCCAGCAGCCGAAAAGGGGGGGACTCCTACAATGAGCAGTTCTTC | CASSRKGGDSYNEQFF | NA | TRBJ2-1 | NA | TRBV7-3
TGTGCCAGCAGCCGAGGAGTACCCACTGAAGCTTTCTTT | CASSRGVPTEAFF | NA | TRBJ1-1 | many | TRBV7-2
TGTGCCAGCAGCAACTTACAGATGAACACTGAAGCTTTCTTT | CASSNLQMNTEAFF | NA | TRBJ1-1 | many | TRBV7-3
TGTGCCAGCAGAATGAATGCAGGGGAGCAGTTCTTC | CASRMNAGEQFF | NA | TRBJ2-1 | many | TRBV28
TGCAGTGCTGAAGGGTTTGGGACTAGTCCAGATACGCAGTATTTT | CSAEGFGTSPDTQYF | TRBD2 | TRBJ2-3 | many | TRBV20-1
TGTGCCAGCAGCCCCCCCGCGGTTCGAGAGCAGTTCTTC | CASSPPAVREQFF | NA | TRBJ2-1 | many | TRBV7-2
TGTGCCATCAGTGAGAGGGGTAGCACTGAAGCTTTCTTT | CAISERGSTEAFF | NA | TRBJ1-1 | NA | TRBV10-3
TGTGCCAGTAGTATAGTAGACACAGATACGCAGTATTTT | CASSIVDTDTQYF | NA | TRBJ2-3 | many | TRBV19
TGTGCCAGCAGCCCGGGACTAACCACAGATACGCAGTATTTT | CASSPGLTTDTQYF | TRBD2 | TRBJ2-3 | many | TRBV7-3
TGTGCCAGCAGTTCACAGGCGAGGGCTGGAAACACCATATATTTT | CASSSQARAGNTIYF | NA | TRBJ1-3 | many | TRBV28
TGTGCCAGCAGTTCTACATTGGATACGCAGTATTTT | CASSSTLDTQYF | NA | TRBJ2-3 | many | TRBV28
TGCAGTGCCCCCCCCACCTTAGGGACCCAGTACTTC | CSAPPTLGTQYF | NA | TRBJ2-5 | many | TRBV20-1
TGTGCCAGTAGTAAAGGACAGGTTCGAGTCTCTGAAGCTTTCTTT | CASSKGQVRVSEAFF | TRBD1 | TRBJ1-1 | few | TRBV19
TGTGCCACCAGTCAGGGACCGACGACAGATACGCAGTATTTT | CATSQGPTTDTQYF | NA | TRBJ2-3 | many | TRBV24-1
TGCAGTGCTACCTTGGCCTACGAGCAGTACTTC | CSATLAYEQYF | NA | TRBJ2-7 | NA | TRBV20-1
TGTGCTAGTGGCCTCCGACATGATCCGAATACGCAGTATTTT | CASGLRHDPNTQYF | NA | TRBJ2-3 | NA | TRBV12-5
TGCGCCAGCAAAAAACCGACAGTCCCTAACTATGGCTACACCTTC | CASKKPTVPNYGYTF | NA | TRBJ1-2 | NA | TRBV10-2
TGTGCCAGCGGCTTCAACGGGGGGGCGGGAGAGACCCAGTACTTC | CASGFNGGAGETQYF | TRBD2 | TRBJ2-5 | NA | TRBV7-2
TGTGCCAGCTCACCACTCTCGCGGGGGGGCTCCTACGAGCAGTACTTC | CASSPLSRGGSYEQYF | TRBD2 | TRBJ2-7 | few | TRBV18
TGTGCCAGCAGCTTTCGGAGCTCTGGAAACACCATATATTTT | CASSFRSSGNTIYF | NA | TRBJ1-3 | NA | TRBV11-2